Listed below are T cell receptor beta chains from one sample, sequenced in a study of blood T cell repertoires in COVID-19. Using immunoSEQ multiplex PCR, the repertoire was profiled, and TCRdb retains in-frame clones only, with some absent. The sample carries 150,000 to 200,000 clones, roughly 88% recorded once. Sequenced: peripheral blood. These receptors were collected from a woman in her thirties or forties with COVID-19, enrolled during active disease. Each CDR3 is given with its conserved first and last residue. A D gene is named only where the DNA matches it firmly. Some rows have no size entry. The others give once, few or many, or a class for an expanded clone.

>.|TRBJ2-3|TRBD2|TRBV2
CASSVTSGVDTQYF
TGTGCCAGCAGCGTGACTAGCGGGGTGGATACGCAGTATTTT
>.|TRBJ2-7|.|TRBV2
CASNTRGADNEQYF
TGTGCCAGCAACACCCGGGGGGCCGATAACGAGCAGTACTTC
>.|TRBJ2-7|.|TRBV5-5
CASSLAAGYGEQYF
TGTGCCAGCAGCTTGGCGGCAGGGTATGGCGAGCAGTACTTC
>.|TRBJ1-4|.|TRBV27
CASSPLATNEKLFF
TGTGCCAGCAGCCCGCTAGCAACTAATGAAAAACTGTTTTTT
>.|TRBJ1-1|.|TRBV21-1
CASSTPRGQGMLVPEAFF
TGTGCCAGCAGCACCCCTCGGGGACAGGGGATGTTAGTTCCTGAAGCTTTCTTT
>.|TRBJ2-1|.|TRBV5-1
CASSSKTRLSGNEQFF
TGCGCCAGCAGCTCCAAGACGAGGTTAAGTGGGAATGAGCAGTTCTTC
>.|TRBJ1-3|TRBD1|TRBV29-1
CSGGTESGNTIYF
TGCAGCGGGGGGACAGAGTCTGGAAACACCATATATTTT
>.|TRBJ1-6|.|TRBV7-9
CASIPPSSGSYNSPLHF
TGTGCCAGCATCCCCCCGAGCTCGGGGTCTTATAATTCACCCCTCCACTTT
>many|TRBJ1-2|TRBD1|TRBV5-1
CASSLLTGLDINYGYTF
TGCGCCAGCAGCTTGTTGACAGGGTTAGACATTAACTATGGCTACACCTTC
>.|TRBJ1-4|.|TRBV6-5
CASSPWAGEKLFF
TGTGCCAGCAGTCCCTGGGCGGGGGAAAAACTGTTTTTT
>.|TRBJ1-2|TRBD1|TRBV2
CASYRGRGYGYTF
TGTGCCAGTTACAGGGGGCGAGGCTATGGCTACACCTTC
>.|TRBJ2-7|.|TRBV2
CANLGNEQYF
TGTGCAAACCTCGGGAACGAGCAGTACTTC
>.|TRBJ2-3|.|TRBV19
CASSIPGTPPDTQYF
TGTGCCAGTAGTATACCGGGGACTCCCCCAGATACGCAGTATTTT
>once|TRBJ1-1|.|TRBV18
CASSQFRDTEAFF
TGTGCCAGCTCACAATTCCGAGACACTGAAGCTTTCTTT
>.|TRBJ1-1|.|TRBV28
CASSSRQLNTEAFF
TGTGCCAGCAGTTCCCGACAGTTGAACACTGAAGCTTTCTTT
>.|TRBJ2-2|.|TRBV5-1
CASNSGTNTGELFF
TGCGCCAGCAATTCCGGGACAAACACCGGGGAGCTGTTTTTT
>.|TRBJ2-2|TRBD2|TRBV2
CASRFSLAGGLNTGELFF
TGTGCCAGCCGATTTAGTCTAGCGGGGGGCCTCAACACCGGGGAGCTGTTTTTT
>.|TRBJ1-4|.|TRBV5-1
CASSLVTGNEKLFF
TGCGCCAGCAGCTTGGTAACGGGGAATGAAAAACTGTTTTTT
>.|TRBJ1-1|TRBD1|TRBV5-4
CASSLLQGATQPNEAFF
TGTGCCAGCAGCTTGTTACAGGGGGCGACGCAACCTAATGAAGCTTTCTTT
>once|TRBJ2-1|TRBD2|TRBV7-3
CASSPLSMGGLAGKTPTMRQFF
TGTGCCAGCAGCCCCCTCTCGATGGGGGGACTAGCGGGAAAAACTCCTACAATGAGGCAGTTCTTC
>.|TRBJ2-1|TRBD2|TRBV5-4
CASSLGWTSGSNEQFF
TGTGCCAGCAGCTTGGGCTGGACTAGCGGGAGCAATGAGCAGTTCTTC
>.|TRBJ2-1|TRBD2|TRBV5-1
CASSPYPGLAGNEQFF
TGCGCCAGCAGCCCGTACCCGGGACTAGCGGGAAATGAGCAGTTCTTC
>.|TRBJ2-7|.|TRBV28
CASSLSGAFYEQYF
TGTGCCAGCAGTTTAAGCGGCGCTTTCTACGAGCAGTACTTC
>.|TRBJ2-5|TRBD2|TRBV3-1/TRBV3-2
CASSQDLAGKETQYF
TGTGCCAGCAGCCAAGATCTAGCGGGGAAAGAGACCCAGTACTTC
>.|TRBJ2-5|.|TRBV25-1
CASIGGRETQYF
TGTGCCAGCATAGGAGGGAGAGAGACCCAGTACTTC
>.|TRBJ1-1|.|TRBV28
CASILSGAIPGNTEAFF
TGTGCCAGCATTCTCAGCGGGGCAATACCTGGAAACACTGAAGCTTTCTTT